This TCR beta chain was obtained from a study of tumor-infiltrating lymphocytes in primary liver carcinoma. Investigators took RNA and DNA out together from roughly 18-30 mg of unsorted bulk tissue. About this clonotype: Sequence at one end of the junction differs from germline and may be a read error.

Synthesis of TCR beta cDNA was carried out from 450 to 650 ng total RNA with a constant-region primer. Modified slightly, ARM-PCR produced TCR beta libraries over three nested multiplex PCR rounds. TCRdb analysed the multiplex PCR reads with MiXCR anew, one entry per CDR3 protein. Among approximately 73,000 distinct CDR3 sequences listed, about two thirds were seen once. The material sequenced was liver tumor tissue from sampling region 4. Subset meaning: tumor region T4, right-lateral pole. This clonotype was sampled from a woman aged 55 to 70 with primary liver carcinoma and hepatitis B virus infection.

The chain's CDR3 is CASSLRQGDDKLFF. The CDR3 region has the DNA TGTGCCAGCAGTTTACGGCAGGGGGATGATAAACTGTTTTTT. V is TRBV12-3 or TRBV12-4 and J is TRBJ1-4; 7 positions agree with TRBD1. The CDR3 length is 14 residues.